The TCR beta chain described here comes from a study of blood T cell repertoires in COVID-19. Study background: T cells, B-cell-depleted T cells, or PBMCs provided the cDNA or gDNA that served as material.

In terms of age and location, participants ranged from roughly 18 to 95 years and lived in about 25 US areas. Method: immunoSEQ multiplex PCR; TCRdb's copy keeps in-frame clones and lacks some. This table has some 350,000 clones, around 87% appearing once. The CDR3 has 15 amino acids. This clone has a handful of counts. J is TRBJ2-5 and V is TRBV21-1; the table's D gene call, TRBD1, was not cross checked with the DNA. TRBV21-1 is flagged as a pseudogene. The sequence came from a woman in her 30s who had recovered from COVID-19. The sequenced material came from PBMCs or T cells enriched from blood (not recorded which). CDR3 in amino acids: CASSERGQVQETQYF. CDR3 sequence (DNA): TGTGCCAGCAGCGAAAGGGGACAGGTCCAAGAGACCCAGTACTTC.